This T cell receptor beta chain stems from a study of neurological immune-mediated disorders. From 15-18 subjects, every sequencing run obtained over 200 million TCR-beta sequences. TCRdb recomputed calls from the 5' RACE reads with MiXCR, one row per CDR3 protein. In the table there are about 50,000 distinct CDR3 sequences, around 10% of which are singletons. Germline-derived CDR1 and CDR2 are MNHNS and SASEGT. The CDR3 contains 17 residues. At least ten counts were recorded for this clonotype. A much larger clone differs from this one at a single base, so this may be a read error. J is TRBJ2-7 and V is TRBV6-1; 12 bases line up with TRBD2. The clonotype comes from a man in his 70s with HTLV-1-associated myelopathy (HAM/TSP). The sequenced material came from PBMCs. CDR3 in amino acids: CVSSDDGLAGSTYEQYF. The CDR3, as DNA: TGTGTCAGCAGTGACGACGGACTAGCGGGAAGTACCTACGAGCAGTACTTC.